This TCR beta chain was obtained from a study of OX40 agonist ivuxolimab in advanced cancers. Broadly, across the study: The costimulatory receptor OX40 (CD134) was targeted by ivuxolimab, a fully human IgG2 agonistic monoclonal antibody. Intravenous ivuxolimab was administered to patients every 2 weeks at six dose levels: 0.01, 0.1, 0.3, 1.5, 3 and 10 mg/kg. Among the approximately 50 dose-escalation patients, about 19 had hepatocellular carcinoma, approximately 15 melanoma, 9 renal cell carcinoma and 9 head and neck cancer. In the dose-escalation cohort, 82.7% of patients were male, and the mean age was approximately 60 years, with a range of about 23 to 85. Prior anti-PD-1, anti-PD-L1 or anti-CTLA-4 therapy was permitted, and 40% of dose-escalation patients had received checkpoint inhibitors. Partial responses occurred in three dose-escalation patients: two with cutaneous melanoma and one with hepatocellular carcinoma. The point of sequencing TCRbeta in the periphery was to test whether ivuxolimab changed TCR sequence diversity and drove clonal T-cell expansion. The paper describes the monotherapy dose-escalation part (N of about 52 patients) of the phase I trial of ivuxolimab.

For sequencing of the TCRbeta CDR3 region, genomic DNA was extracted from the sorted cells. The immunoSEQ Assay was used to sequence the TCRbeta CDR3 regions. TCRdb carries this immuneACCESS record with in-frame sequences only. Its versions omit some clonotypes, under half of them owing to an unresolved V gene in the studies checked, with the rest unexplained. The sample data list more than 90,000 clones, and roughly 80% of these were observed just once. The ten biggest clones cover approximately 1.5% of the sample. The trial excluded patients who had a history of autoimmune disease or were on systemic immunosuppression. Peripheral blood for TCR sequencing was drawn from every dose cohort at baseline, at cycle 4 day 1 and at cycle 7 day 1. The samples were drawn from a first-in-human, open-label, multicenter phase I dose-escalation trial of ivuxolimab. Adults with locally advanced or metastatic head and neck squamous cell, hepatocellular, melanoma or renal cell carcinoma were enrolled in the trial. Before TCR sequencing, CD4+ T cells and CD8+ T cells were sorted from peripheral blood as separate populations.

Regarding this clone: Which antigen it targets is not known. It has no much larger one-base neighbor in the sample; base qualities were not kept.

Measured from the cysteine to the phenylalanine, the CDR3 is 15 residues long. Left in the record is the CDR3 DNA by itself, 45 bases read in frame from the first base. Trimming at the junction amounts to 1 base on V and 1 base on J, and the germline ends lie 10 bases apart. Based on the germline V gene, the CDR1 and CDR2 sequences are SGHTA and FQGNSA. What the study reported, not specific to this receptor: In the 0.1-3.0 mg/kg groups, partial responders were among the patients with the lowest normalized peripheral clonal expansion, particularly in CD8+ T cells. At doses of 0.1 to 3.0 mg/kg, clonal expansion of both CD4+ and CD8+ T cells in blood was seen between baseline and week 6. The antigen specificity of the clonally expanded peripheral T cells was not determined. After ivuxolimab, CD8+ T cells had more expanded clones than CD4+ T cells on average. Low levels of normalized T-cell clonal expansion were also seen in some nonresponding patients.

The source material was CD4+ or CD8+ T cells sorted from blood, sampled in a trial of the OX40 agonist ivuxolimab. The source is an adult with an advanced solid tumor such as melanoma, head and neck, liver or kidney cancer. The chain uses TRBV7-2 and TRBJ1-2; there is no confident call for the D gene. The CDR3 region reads CASSLGVANNYGYTF. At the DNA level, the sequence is TGTGCCAGCAGCTTAGGAGTTGCAAATAACTATGGCTACACCTTC. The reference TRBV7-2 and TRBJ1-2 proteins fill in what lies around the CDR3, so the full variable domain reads GAGVSQSPSNKVTEKGKDVELRCDPISGHTALYWYRQSLGQGLEFLIYFQGNSAPDKSGLPSDRFSAERTGGSVSTLTIQRTQQEDSAVYLCASSLGVANNYGYTFGSGTRLTVV.